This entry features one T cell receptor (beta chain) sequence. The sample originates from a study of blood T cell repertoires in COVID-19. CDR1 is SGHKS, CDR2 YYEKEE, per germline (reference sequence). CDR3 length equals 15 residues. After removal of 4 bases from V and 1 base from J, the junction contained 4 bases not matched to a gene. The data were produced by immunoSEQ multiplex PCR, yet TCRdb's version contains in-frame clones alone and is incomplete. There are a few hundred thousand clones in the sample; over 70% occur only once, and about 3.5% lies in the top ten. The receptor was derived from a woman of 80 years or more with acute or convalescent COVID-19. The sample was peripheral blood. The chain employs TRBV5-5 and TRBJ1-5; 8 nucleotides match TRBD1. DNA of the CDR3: TGTGCCAGCAGCGTCACAGGGGGAAGCAATCAGCCCCAGCATTTT. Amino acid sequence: CASSVTGGSNQPQHF. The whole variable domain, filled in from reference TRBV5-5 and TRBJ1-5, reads DAGVTQSPTHLIKTRGQQVTLRCSPISGHKSVSWYQQVLGQGPQFIFQYYEKEERGRGNFPDRFSARQFPNYSSELNVNALLLGDSALYLCASSVTGGSNQPQHFGDGTRLSIL.